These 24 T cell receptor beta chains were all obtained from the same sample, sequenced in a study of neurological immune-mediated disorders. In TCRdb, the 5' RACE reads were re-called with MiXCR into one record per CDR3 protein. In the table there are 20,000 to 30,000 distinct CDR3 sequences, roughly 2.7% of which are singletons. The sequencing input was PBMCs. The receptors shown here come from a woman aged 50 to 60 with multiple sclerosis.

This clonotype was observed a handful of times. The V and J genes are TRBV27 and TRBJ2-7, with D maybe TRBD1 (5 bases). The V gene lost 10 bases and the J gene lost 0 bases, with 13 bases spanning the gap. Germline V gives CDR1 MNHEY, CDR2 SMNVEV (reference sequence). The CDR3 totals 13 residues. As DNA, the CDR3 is TGTGCCACTTCGAGGCAGGGCTCCTACGAGCAGTACTTC. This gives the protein CATSRQGSYEQYF.

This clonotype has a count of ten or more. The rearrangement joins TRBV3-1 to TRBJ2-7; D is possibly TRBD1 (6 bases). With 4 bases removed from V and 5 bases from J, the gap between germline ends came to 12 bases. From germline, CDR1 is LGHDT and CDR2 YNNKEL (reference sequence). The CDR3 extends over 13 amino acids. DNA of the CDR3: TGTGCCAGCAGCCCTTTTGGGGGCCACGAGCAGTACTTC. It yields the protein CASSPFGGHEQYF.

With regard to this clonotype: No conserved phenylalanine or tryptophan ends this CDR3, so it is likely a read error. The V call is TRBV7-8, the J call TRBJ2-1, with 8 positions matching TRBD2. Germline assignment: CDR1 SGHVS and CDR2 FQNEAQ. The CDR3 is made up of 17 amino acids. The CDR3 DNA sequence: TGTGCCAGCAGCCTAGCCGGAGCGGGGGCAACCTACAATGAGCAGTTCCTC. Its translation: CASSLAGAGATYNEQFL.

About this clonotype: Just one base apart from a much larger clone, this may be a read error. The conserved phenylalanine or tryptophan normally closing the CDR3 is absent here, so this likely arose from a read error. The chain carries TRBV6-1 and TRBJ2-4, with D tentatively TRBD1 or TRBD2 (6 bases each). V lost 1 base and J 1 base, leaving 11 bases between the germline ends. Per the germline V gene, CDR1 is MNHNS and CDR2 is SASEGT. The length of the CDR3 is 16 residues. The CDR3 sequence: CASSEGVGGAKNIQYY. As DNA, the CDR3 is TGTGCCAGCAGTGAAGGAGTCGGGGGCGCCAAAAACATTCAGTACTAC.

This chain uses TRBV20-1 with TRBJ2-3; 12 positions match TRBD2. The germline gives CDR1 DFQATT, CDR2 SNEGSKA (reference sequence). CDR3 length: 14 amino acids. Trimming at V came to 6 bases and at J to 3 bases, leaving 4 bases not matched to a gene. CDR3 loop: CSARTSGDTDTQYF. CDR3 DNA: TGCAGTGCAAGGACTAGCGGGGATACAGATACGCAGTATTTT.

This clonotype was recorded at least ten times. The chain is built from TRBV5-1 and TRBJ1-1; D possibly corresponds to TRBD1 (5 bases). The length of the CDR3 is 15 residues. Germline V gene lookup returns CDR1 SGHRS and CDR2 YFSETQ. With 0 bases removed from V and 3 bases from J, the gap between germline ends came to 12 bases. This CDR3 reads CASSLESGWDTEAFF. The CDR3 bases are TGCGCCAGCAGCTTGGAATCAGGGTGGGACACTGAAGCTTTCTTT.

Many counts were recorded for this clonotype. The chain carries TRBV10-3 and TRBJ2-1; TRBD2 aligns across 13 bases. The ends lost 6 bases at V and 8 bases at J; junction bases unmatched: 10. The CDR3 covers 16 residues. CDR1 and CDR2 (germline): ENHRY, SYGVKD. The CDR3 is CAISAKLAGGPDEQFF. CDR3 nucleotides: TGTGCCATCAGCGCCAAACTAGCGGGGGGGCCCGATGAGCAGTTCTTC.

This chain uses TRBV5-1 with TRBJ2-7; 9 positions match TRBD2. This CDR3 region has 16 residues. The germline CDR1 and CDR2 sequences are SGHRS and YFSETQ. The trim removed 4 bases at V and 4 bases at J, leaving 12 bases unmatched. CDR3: CASSPGAAGGMYEQYF. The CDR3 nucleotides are TGCGCCAGCAGCCCTGGGGCAGCGGGAGGAATGTACGAGCAGTACTTC.

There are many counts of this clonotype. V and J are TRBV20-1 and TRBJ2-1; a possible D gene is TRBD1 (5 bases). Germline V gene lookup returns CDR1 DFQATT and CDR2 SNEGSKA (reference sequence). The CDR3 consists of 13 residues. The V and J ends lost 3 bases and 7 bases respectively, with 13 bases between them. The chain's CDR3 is CSASALGVNEQFF. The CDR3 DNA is TGCAGTGCTAGCGCCTTAGGGGTAAATGAGCAGTTCTTC.

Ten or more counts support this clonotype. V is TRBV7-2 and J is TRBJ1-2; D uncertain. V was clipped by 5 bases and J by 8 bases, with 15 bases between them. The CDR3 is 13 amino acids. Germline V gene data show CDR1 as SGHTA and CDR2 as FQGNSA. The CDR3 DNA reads TGTGCCAGCAGCAAGGACCTGCTGGTAGGCTACACCTTC. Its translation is CASSKDLLVGYTF.

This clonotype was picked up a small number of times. CDR3: CASGGGFGTDTQYF. In DNA form, the CDR3 reads TGTGCCAGCGGGGGTGGGTTCGGCACAGATACGCAGTATTTT. This chain links TRBV4-2 with TRBJ2-3; D may correspond to TRBD1 or TRBD2 (5 bases each). CDR3 length equals 14 residues. V was clipped by 8 bases and J by 1 base, with 13 bases between them. Per the germline V gene, CDR1 is LGHNA and CDR2 is YNFKEQ.

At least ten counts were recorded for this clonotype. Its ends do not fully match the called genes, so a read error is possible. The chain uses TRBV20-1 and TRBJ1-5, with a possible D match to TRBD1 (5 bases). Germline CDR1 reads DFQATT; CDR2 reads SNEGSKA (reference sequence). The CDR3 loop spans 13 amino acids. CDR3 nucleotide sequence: TGCAGTGCTAGAGAGAGGGGCAGTCAGCCCCAGAATTTT. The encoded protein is CSARERGSQPQNF.

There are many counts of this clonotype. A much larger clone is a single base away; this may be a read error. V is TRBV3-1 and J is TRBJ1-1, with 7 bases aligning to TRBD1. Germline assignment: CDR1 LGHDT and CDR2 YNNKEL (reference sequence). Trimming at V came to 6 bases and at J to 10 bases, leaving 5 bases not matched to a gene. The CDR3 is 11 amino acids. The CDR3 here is CASRLGTAAFF. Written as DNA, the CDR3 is TGTGCCAGCAGATTAGGGACAGCAGCTTTCTTT.

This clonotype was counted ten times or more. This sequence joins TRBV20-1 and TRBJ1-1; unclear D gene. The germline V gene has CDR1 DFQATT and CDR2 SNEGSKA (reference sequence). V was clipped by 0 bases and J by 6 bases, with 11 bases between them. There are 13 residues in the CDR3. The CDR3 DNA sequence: TGCAGTGCTAGAGAGGGCCCAGGATCTGAAGCTTTCTTT. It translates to CSAREGPGSEAFF.

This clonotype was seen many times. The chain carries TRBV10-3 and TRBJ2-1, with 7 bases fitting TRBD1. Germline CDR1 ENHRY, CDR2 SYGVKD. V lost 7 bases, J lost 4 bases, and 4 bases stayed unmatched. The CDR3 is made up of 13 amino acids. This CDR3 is CAINDRVYNEQFF. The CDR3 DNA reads TGTGCCATCAACGACAGGGTTTACAATGAGCAGTTCTTC.

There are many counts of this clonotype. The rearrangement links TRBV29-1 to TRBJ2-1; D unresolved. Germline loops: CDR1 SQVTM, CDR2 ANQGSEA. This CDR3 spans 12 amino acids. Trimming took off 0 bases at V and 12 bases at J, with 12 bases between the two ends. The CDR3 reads CSVEEAPVGQFF. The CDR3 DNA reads TGCAGCGTTGAAGAGGCACCGGTAGGGCAGTTCTTC.

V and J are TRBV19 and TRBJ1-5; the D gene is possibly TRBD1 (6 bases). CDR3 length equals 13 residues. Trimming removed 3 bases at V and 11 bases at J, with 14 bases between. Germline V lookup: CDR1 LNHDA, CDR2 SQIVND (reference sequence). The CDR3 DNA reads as TGTGCCAGTAGTATTACACCCGGGACATCCCAGCATTTT. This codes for CASSITPGTSQHF. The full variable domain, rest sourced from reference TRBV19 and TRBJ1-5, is DGGITQSPKYLFRKEGQNVTLSCEQNLNHDAMYWYRQDPGQGLRLIYYSQIVNDFQKGDIAEGYSVSREKKESFPLTVTSAQKNPTAFYLCASSITPGTSQHFGDGTRLSIL.

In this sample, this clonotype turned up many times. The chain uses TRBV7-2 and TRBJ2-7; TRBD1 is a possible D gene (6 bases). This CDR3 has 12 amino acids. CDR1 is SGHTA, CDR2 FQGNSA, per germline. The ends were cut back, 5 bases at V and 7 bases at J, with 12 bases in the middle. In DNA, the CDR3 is TGTGCCAGCAGCAACAGGGTCGAAGAGCAGTACTTC. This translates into CASSNRVEEQYF. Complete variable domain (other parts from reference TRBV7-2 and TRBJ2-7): GAGVSQSPSNKVTEKGKDVELRCDPISGHTALYWYRQSLGQGLEFLIYFQGNSAPDKSGLPSDRFSAERTGGSVSTLTIQRTQQEDSAVYLCASSNRVEEQYFGPGTRLTVT.

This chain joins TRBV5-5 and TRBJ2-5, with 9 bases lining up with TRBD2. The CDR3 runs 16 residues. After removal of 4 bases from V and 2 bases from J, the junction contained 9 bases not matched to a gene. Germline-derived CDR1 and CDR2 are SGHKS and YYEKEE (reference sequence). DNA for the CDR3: TGTGCCAGCAGCATTCTTAGCGGGAGTGGTCAAGAGACCCAGTACTTC. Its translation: CASSILSGSGQETQYF.

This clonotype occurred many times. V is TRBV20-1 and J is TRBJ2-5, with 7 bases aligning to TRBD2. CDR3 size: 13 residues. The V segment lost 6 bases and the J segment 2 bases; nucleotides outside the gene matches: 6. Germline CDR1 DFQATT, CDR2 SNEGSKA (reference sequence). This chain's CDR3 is CSAGRGSQETQYF. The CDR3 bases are TGCAGTGCAGGGCGGGGGTCACAAGAGACCCAGTACTTC.

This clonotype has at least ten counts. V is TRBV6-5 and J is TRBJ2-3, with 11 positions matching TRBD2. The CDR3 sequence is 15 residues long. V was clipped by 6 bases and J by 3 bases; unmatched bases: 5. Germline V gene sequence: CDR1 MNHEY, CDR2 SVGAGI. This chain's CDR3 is CASSLLAGATDTQYF. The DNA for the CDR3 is TGTGCCAGCAGCCTACTAGCGGGGGCGACAGATACGCAGTATTTT.

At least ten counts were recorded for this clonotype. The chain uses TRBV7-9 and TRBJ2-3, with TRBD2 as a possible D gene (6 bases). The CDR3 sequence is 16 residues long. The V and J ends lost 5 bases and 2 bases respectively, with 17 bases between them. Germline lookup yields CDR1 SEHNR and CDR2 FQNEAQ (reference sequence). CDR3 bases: TGTGCCAGCAGCCCAGAGGGACTCATATACACAGATACGCAGTATTTT. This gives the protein CASSPEGLIYTDTQYF. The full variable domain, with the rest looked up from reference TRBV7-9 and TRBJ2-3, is DTGVSQNPRHKITKRGQNVTFRCDPISEHNRLYWYRQTLGQGPEFLTYFQNEAQLEKSRLLSDRFSAERPKGSFSTLEIQRTEQGDSAMYLCASSPEGLIYTDTQYFGPGTRLTVL.

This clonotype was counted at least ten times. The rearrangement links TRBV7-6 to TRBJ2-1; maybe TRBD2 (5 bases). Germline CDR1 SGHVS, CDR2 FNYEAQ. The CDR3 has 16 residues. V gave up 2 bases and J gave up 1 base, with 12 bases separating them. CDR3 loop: CASSLLTGRSYNEQFF. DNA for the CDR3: TGTGCCAGCAGCTTATTAACGGGAAGGTCCTACAATGAGCAGTTCTTC.

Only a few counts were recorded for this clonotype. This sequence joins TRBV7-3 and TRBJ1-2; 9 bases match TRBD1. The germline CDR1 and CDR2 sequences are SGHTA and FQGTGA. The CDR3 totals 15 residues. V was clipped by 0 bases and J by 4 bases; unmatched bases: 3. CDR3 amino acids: CASSLTGQGPYGYTF. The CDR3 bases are TGTGCCAGCAGCTTAACGGGACAGGGACCCTATGGCTACACCTTC. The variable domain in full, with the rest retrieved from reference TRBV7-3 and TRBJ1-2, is GAGVSQTPSNKVTEKGKYVELRCDPISGHTALYWYRQSLGQGPEFLIYFQGTGAADDSGLPNDRFFAVRPEGSVSTLKIQRTERGDSAVYLCASSLTGQGPYGYTFGSGTRLTVV.